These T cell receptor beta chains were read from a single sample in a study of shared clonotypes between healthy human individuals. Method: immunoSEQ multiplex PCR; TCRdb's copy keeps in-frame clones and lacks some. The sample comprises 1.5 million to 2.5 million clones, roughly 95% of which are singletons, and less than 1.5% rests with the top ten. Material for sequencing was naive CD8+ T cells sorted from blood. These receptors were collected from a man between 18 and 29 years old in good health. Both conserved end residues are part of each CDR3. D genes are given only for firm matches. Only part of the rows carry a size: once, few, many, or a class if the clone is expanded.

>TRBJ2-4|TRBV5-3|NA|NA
TGTGCCAGAAGCTTGAGGCAGACACTAGCCAAAAACATTCAGTACTTC
CARSLRQTLAKNIQYF
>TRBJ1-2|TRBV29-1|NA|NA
TGCAGCGTTGGGTCGGACTATGGCTACACCTTC
CSVGSDYGYTF
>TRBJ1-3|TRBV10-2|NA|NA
TGCGCCAGCAAGGACTCTCCTGGAAACACCATATATTTT
CASKDSPGNTIYF
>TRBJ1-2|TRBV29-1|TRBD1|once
TGCAGCGTTGAAATCCCCCATGGACAGGGTCGGATCTATGGCTACACCTTC
CSVEIPHGQGRIYGYTF
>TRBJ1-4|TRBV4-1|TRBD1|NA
TGCGCCAGCAGCCAAATCACCGGGACAGCAAGTGAAAAACTGTTTTTT
CASSQITGTASEKLFF
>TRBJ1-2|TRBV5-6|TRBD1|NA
TGTGCCAGCAGCCCGTTACAGGGGGCGGGTGGCTACACCTTC
CASSPLQGAGGYTF
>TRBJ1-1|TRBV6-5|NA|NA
TGTGCCAGCAGTTACTCGCAGGGGTCGAACACTGAAGCTTTCTTT
CASSYSQGSNTEAFF
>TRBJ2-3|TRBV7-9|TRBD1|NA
TGTGCCAGCAGCCCCCGTGGGACAGTTAGCACAGATACGCAGTATTTT
CASSPRGTVSTDTQYF
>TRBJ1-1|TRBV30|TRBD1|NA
TGTGCCTGGAGTACATTTTCCGGGACAGGGGAGTTCTTT
CAWSTFSGTGEFF
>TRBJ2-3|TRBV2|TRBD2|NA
TGTGCCAGCAGTGAAGAAACTAGCGGGGGCCCGCCAGATACGCAGTATTTT
CASSEETSGGPPDTQYF
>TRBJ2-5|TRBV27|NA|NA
TGTGCCAGCAGTTTTTCCGGCCCAGAAGAGACCCAGTACTTC
CASSFSGPEETQYF